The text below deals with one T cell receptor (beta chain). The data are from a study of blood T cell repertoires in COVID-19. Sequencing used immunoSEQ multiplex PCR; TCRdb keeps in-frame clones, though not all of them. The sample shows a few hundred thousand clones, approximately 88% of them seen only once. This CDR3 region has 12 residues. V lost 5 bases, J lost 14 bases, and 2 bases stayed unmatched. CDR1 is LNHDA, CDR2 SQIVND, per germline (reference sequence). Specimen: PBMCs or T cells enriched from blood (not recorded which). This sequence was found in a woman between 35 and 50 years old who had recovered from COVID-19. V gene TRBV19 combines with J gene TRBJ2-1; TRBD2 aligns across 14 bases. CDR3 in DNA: TGTGCCAGTAGTCAGACTAGCGGGAGGGAGTTCTTC. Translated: CASSQTSGREFF.